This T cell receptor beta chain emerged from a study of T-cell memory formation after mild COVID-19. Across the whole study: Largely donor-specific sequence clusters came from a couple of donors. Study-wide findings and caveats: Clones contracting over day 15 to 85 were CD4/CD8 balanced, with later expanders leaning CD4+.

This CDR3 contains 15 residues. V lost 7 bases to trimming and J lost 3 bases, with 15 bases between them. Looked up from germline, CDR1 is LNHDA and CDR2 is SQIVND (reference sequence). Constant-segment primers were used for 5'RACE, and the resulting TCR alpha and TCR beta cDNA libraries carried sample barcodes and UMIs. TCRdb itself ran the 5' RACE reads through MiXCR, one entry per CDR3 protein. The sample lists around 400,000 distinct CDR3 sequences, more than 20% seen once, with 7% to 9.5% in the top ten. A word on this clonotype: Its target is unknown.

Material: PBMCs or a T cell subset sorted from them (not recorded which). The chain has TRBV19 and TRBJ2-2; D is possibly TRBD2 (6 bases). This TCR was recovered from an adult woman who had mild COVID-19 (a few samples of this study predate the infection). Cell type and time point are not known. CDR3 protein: CASTHTGVHTGELFF. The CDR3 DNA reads TGTGCCAGTACCCACACGGGGGTACACACCGGGGAGCTGTTTTTT. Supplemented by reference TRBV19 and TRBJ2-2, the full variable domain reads DGGITQSPKYLFRKEGQNVTLSCEQNLNHDAMYWYRQDPGQGLRLIYYSQIVNDFQKGDIAEGYSVSREKKESFPLTVTSAQKNPTAFYLCASTHTGVHTGELFFGEGSRLTVL.